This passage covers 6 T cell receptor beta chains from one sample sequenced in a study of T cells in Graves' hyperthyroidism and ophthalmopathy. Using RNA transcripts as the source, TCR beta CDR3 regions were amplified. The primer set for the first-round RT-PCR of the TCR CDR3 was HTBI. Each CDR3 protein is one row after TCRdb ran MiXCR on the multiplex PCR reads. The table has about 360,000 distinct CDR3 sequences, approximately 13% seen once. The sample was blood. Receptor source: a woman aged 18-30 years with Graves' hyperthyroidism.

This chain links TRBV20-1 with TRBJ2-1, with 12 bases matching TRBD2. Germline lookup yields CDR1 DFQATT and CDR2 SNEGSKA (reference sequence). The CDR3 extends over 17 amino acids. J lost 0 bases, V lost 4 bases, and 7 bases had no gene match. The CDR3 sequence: CSAMASGGDFSYNEQFF. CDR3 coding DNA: TGCAGTGCTATGGCTAGCGGGGGGGATTTCTCCTACAATGAGCAGTTCTTC.

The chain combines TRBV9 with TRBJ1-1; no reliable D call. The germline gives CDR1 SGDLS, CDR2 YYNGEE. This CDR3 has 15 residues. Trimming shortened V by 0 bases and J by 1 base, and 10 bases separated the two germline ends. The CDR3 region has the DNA TGTGCCAGCAGCGTAGCTCAGACGGGGAACACTGAAGCTTTCTTT. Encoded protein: CASSVAQTGNTEAFF.

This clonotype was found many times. The CDR3 spells CASSFAAGNYEQYF. The DNA of the CDR3 is TGTGCCAGCAGTTTCGCGGCGGGGAACTACGAGCAGTACTTC. The chain uses TRBV28 and TRBJ2-7; maybe TRBD2 (6 bases). V shed 3 bases and J shed 3 bases, with 12 bases lying between them. Germline CDR1 is MDHEN and CDR2 is SYDVKM. The CDR3 covers 14 residues. Full variable domain (rest looked up from reference TRBV28 and TRBJ2-7): DVKVTQSSRYLVKRTGEKVFLECVQDMDHENMFWYRQDPGLGLRLIYFSYDVKMKEKGDIPEGYSVSREKKERFSLILESASTNQTSMYLCASSFAAGNYEQYFGPGTRLTVT.

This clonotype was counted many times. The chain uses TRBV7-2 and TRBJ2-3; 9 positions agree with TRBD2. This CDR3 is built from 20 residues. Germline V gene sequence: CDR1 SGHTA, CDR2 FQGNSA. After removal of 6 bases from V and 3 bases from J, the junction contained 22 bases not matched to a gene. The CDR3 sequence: CASRIVAGGLMSVGTDTQYF. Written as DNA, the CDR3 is TGTGCCAGCAGGATCGTCGCGGGGGGGTTAATGTCGGTAGGGACAGATACGCAGTATTTT.

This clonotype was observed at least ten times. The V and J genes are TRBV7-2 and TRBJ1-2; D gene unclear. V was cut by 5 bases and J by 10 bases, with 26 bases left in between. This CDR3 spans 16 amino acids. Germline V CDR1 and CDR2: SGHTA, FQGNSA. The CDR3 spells CASSPQVGAQSSDYTF. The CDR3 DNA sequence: TGTGCCAGCAGCCCCCAAGTCGGTGCGCAATCTAGCGACTACACCTTC.

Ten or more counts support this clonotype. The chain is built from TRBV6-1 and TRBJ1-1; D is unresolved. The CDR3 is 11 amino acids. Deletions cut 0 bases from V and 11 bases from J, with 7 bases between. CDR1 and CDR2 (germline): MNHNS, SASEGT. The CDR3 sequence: CASSEANGAFF. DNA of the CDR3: TGTGCCAGCAGTGAAGCGAATGGGGCTTTCTTT.